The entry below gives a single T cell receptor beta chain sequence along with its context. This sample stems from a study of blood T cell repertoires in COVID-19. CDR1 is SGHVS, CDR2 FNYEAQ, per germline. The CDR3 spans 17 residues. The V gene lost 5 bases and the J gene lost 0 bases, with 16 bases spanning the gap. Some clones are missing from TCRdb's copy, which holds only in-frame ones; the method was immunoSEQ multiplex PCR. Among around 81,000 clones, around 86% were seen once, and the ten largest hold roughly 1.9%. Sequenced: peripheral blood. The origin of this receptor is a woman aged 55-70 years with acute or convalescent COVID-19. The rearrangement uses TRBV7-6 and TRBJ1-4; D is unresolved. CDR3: CASSPGRARSTNEKLFF. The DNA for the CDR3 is TGTGCCAGCAGCCCCGGGAGGGCCCGATCAACTAATGAAAAACTGTTTTTT.